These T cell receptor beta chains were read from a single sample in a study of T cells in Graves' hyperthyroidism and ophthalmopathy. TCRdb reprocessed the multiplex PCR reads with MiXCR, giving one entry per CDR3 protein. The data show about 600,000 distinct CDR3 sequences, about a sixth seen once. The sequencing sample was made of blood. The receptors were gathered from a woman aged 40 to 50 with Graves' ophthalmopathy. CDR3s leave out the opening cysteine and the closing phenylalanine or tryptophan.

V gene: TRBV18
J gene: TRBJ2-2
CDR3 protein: ASSPPTKTGELF

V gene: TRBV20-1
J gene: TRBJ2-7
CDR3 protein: SARVSGGSRGEQY

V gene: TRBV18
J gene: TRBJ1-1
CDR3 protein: ASSPTQGANTEAF

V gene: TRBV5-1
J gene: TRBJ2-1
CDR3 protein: ASSSGLSPSYNEQF

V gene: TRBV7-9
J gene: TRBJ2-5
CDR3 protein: ASSSGTSHRGTQY

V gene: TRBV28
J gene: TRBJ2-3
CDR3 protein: ASSLMTGGADTQY

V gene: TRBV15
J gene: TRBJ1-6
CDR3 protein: ATSRDRANSPLH

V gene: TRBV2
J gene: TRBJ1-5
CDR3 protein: ASSEMGQHSNQPQH

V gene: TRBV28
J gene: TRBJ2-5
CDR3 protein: ASTAGGPQETQY

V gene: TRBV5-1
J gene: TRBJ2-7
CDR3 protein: ASSLAFGQGYYEQY

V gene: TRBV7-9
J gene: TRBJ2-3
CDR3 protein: ASSFGTSGRGNTDTQY

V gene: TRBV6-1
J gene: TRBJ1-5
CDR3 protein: TSSEVGGSNQPQH

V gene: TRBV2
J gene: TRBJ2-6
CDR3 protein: ASTGLSSGANVLT

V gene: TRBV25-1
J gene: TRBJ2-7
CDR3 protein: ASSDRGTGSSYEQY

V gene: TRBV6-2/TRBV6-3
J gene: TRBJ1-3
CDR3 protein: ASRSTGFGNTIY

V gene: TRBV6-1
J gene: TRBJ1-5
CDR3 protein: ASSEGIWSNQPQH

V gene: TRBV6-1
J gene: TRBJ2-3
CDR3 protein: ATSRRGASTDTQY

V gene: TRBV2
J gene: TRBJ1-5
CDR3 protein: ASKGQGNSNQPQH

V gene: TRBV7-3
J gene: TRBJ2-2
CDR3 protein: ASSLTASGSVRNTGELF

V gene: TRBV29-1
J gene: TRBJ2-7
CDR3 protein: SVETGGIEQY

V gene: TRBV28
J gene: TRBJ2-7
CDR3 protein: ASSLWGGGEQY

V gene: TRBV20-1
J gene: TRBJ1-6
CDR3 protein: SNSDGSSSYNSPLH

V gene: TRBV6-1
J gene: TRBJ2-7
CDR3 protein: ASGHSRDPSHEQY

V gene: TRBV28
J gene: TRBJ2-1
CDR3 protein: ASRKHGFDEQF